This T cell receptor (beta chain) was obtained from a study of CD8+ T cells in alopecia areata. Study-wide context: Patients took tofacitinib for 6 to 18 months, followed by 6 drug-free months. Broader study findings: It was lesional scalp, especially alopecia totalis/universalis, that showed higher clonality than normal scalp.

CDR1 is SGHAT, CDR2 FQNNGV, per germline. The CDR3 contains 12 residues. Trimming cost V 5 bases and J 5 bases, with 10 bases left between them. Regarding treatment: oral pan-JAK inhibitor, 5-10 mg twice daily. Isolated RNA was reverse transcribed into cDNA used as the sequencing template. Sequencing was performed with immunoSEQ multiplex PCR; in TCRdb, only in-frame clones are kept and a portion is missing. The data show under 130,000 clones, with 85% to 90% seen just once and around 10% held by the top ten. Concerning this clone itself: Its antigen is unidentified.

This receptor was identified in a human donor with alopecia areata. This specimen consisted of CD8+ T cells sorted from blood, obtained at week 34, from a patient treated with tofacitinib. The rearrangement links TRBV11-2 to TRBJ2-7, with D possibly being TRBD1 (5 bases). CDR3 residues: CASSPTGHEQYF. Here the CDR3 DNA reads TGTGCCAGCAGCCCCACAGGTCACGAGCAGTACTTC.